The 19 T cell receptor beta chains below all came from one sample that was sequenced in a study of shared clonotypes between healthy human individuals (dated by TCRdb to 2018 to 2021). CD8 naive samples were obtained by positive selection for CCR7 among CD45RO-negative cells, yielding a CD45RA+CCR7+ population from which TemRA cells were excluded. The library came from the immunoSEQ multiplex PCR assay. Held by TCRdb, this immuneACCESS table contains in-frame sequences only and omits some clones. Under half of the omission traces to an unresolved V gene where checked; the cause of the rest is unknown. The table for this sample lists approximately 600,000 clones; approximately 95% of them were counted only once. The top ten hold over 0.1% of the sample. Material: naive CD8+ T cells sorted from blood. This specimen's cell subset or site label, interpreted: CD45RA+CCR7+. The receptors come from a woman aged 30 to 39 in good health.

This chain connects TRBV6-5 to TRBJ1-2; D uncertain. Trimming cost V 0 bases and J 4 bases, with 12 bases left between them. This CDR3 is built from 15 residues. The V gene's germline CDR1 is MNHEY and CDR2 SVGAGI. The CDR3 loop reads CASSYSGSIPYGYTF. The CDR3 nucleotides read TGTGCCAGCAGTTACTCGGGATCCATCCCCTATGGCTACACCTTC.

This clone came up a few times. The chain combines TRBV2 with TRBJ1-5; a weak D match, TRBD1 (5 bases). Trimming shortened V by 4 bases and J by 4 bases, and 11 bases separated the two germline ends. This CDR3 has 14 residues. Germline-derived CDR1 and CDR2 are SNHLY and FYNNEI. CDR3 in amino acids: CASSGDRGNQPQHF. The CDR3 coding sequence is TGTGCCAGCAGTGGAGACAGAGGTAATCAGCCCCAGCATTTT.

This rearrangement joins TRBV11-2 to TRBJ2-7, with a weak D call TRBD1 (5 bases). The CDR3 spans 14 residues. CDR1 is SGHAT, CDR2 FQNNGV, per germline. Between the trimmed V and J ends, which lost 2 bases and 2 bases, there was a span of 10 bases. The CDR3 nucleotides read TGTGCCAGCAGCTTAATCAGGGTTACCTACGAGCAGTACTTC. It translates to CASSLIRVTYEQYF.

J is TRBJ2-3 and V is TRBV27, with D maybe TRBD2 (5 bases). The CDR3 length is 15 residues. Germline CDR1 and CDR2: MNHEY and SMNVEV (reference sequence). Trimming took off 7 bases at V and 1 base at J, with 15 bases between the two ends. DNA for the CDR3: TGTGCCAGCAACACGAGGGAGTTGGGCACAGATACGCAGTATTTT. Its translation: CASNTRELGTDTQYF.

The V gene is TRBV2, the J gene TRBJ1-2, with unresolved D. In germline, CDR1 is SNHLY, CDR2 FYNNEI. This CDR3 spans 14 amino acids. Deletions cut 0 bases from V and 2 bases from J, with 7 bases between. CDR3 residues: CASSEAPVNYGYTF. CDR3 DNA: TGTGCCAGCAGTGAAGCCCCCGTAAACTATGGCTACACCTTC. The entire variable domain, with the rest obtained from reference TRBV2 and TRBJ1-2, is as follows: EPEVTQTPSHQVTQMGQEVILRCVPISNHLYFYWYRQILGQKVEFLVSFYNNEISEKSEIFDDQFSVERPDGSNFTLKIRSTKLEDSAMYFCASSEAPVNYGYTFGSGTRLTVV.

This sequence joins TRBV5-4 and TRBJ2-7; D could derive from TRBD1 or TRBD2 (5 bases each). Germline CDR1 SGHNT, CDR2 YYREEE (reference sequence). CDR3 size: 14 residues. V lost 4 bases, J lost 0 bases, and 11 bases lay in between. Here the CDR3 DNA reads TGTGCCAGCAGCAACGCAGGGAGCTCCTACGAGCAGTACTTC. It encodes CASSNAGSSYEQYF.

This rearrangement joins TRBV27 to TRBJ2-7, with D hard to call. V lost 5 bases and J 7 bases, leaving 12 bases between the germline ends. The CDR3 is made up of 12 amino acids. CDR1 is MNHEY, CDR2 SMNVEV, per germline (reference sequence). Here the CDR3 reads CASSPPQREQYF. The DNA of the CDR3 is TGTGCCAGCAGTCCGCCCCAGAGAGAGCAGTACTTC.

This sequence joins TRBV4-2 and TRBJ2-5; tentative D call: TRBD1 (6 bases). V lost 0 bases to trimming and J lost 1 base, with 6 bases between them. This CDR3 region has 14 residues. Per the germline V gene, CDR1 is LGHNA and CDR2 is YNFKEQ. CDR3 coding DNA: TGTGCCAGCAGCCAAGAACAGGGCCAAGAGACCCAGTACTTC. Its translation is CASSQEQGQETQYF.

The chain couples TRBV7-8 to TRBJ1-4; D is uncertain. Trimming cost V 2 bases and J 6 bases, with 10 bases left between them. The CDR3 has 14 amino acids. Per germline, CDR1 SGHVS and CDR2 FQNEAQ. The CDR3 nucleotides are TGTGCCAGCAGCTTATCTCAGCCCGATGAAAAACTGTTTTTT. Translated, it gives CASSLSQPDEKLFF.

CDR3 in amino acids: CASSTTGGMNTEAFF. DNA for the CDR3: TGTGCCAGCAGTACCACAGGGGGTATGAACACTGAAGCTTTCTTT. V usage is TRBV28 and J usage is TRBJ1-1, with 8 bases lining up with TRBD1. This CDR3 has 15 amino acids. With V trimmed by 5 bases and J by 0 bases, 5 bases remained unmatched. Germline V lookup: CDR1 MDHEN, CDR2 SYDVKM.

This chain uses TRBV28 with TRBJ1-5, with D possibly being TRBD1 (5 bases). The CDR3 contains 16 residues. V was pared by 1 base and J by 4 bases, with 14 bases between. In germline, CDR1 is MDHEN, CDR2 SYDVKM. CDR3 amino acids: CASSLFPQGSNQPQHF. The CDR3 DNA reads TGTGCCAGCAGTTTATTCCCGCAGGGCTCGAATCAGCCCCAGCATTTT.

The chain combines TRBV21-1 with TRBJ2-5. The J call is doubtful: the DNA matches TRBJ2-7 better. TRBV21-1 is termed a pseudogene. This CDR3 contains 13 residues. CDR3 in amino acids: CASSKLQHYEQYF. The DNA for the CDR3 is TGTGCCAGCAGTAAACTACAGCACTACGAGCAGTACTTC.

As concerns this clone: This same CDR3 is encoded by further DNA sequences in the sample. This chain links TRBV19 with TRBJ2-5; the D is unclear. Germline V gene lookup returns CDR1 LNHDA and CDR2 SQIVND (reference sequence). CDR3 size: 11 residues. Trimming removed 2 bases from V and 5 bases from J, with 3 bases in between. CDR3 sequence (DNA): TGTGCCAGTAGTATATCGGAGACCCAGTACTTC. Residues: CASSISETQYF.

V usage is TRBV28 and J usage is TRBJ1-5, with 8 bases matching TRBD1. Germline V gene data show CDR1 as MDHEN and CDR2 as SYDVKM. Losses at the gene ends were 3 bases for V and 2 bases for J; bases not matched to a gene: 12. The CDR3 covers 18 residues. The DNA of the CDR3 is TGTGCCAGCAGTTTTACGTTGGTACAGGGGGAGGGCAATCAGCCCCAGCATTTT. It translates to CASSFTLVQGEGNQPQHF.

This chain joins TRBV12-1 and TRBJ1-2. TRBV12-1 is a listed pseudogene. CDR3 length equals 12 residues. The chain's CDR3 is CASIPQAYGYTF. CDR3 in DNA: TGTGCCAGCATCCCGCAAGCCTATGGCTACACCTTC.

The chain uses TRBV27 and TRBJ2-7, with 7 bases matching TRBD2. The CDR3 is 15 residues long. V lost 5 bases and J lost 5; bases outside the gene matches: 12. Germline CDR1 is MNHEY and CDR2 is SMNVEV (reference sequence). CDR3 amino acids: CASSPGLLSFHEQYF. The CDR3 DNA follows: TGTGCCAGCAGTCCGGGACTACTTTCTTTCCACGAGCAGTACTTC.

The chain uses TRBV28 and TRBJ2-5; 12 bases fit TRBD1. V dropped 5 bases and J dropped 3; count of bases not matched to a gene: 7. CDR1 is MDHEN, CDR2 SYDVKM, per germline. The CDR3 has 16 amino acids. Here the CDR3 reads CASSQSGTGGEETQYF. The CDR3 region has the DNA TGTGCCAGCAGTCAATCCGGGACAGGGGGCGAAGAGACCCAGTACTTC.

The chain employs TRBV2 and TRBJ2-2, with no clear D. This CDR3 is built from 13 residues. V lost 4 bases, J lost 4 bases, and 7 bases lay in between. Germline V gene data show CDR1 as SNHLY and CDR2 as FYNNEI. The CDR3 sequence is CASSVDLTGELFF. As DNA, the CDR3 is TGTGCCAGCAGTGTAGACCTCACCGGGGAGCTGTTTTTT.

V usage is TRBV27 and J usage is TRBJ2-7; D may be TRBD1 (5 bases). The CDR3 covers 19 residues. Germline values: CDR1 MNHEY, CDR2 SMNVEV (reference sequence). Trimming removed 4 bases from V and 3 bases from J, with 28 bases in between. The CDR3 protein is CASSSNTLVGAPTLYEQYF. The CDR3 DNA sequence: TGTGCCAGCAGTTCAAACACTCTTGTTGGGGCGCCTACCCTCTACGAGCAGTACTTC.